Listed below are T cell receptor beta chains from one sample, sequenced in a study of somatic mutations in cytotoxic T cells in rheumatoid arthritis. Some clones are missing from TCRdb's copy, which holds only in-frame ones; the method was immunoSEQ multiplex PCR. This table holds some 20,000 clones, around 63% found once. Sequences were obtained from CD8+ T cells sorted from blood. Receptor source: an adult with rheumatoid arthritis. The CDR3 runs from the conserved cysteine through the conserved F or W. A D gene is named only where the DNA matches it firmly. Expanded clones get a size class; other rows say once, few or many, or leave the size out.

J gene	V gene	clone size	D gene	CDR3 protein	CDR3 DNA
TRBJ1-2	TRBV19	-	TRBD1	CASSNQGQVYGYTF	TGTGCCAGTAGTAACCAGGGACAGGTCTATGGCTACACCTTC
TRBJ1-4	TRBV4-1	-	-	CASSQVHNEKLFF	TGCGCCAGCAGCCAAGTCCATAATGAAAAACTGTTTTTT
TRBJ2-3	TRBV5-1	medium-sized	-	CASSTDKRGTDTQYF	TGCGCCAGCAGCACCGACAAGCGTGGCACAGATACGCAGTATTTT
TRBJ2-1	TRBV27	few	-	CATVKDNSNEQFF	TGTGCCACTGTAAAAGACAACTCCAATGAGCAGTTCTTC
TRBJ2-3	TRBV13	-	TRBD2	CASSLSGGAGTDTQYF	TGTGCCAGCAGCTTAAGCGGGGGGGCAGGCACAGATACGCAGTATTTT
TRBJ2-7	TRBV29-1	-	-	CSVEAPEAYEQYF	TGCAGCGTTGAAGCCCCCGAGGCCTACGAGCAGTACTTC
TRBJ2-3	TRBV6-5	-	-	CASATGRTDTQYF	TGTGCCAGCGCAACTGGACGCACAGATACGCAGTATTTT
TRBJ1-4	TRBV29-1	-	TRBD1	CSVEAGTGSEKLFF	TGCAGCGTCGAGGCCGGGACAGGGAGTGAAAAACTGTTTTTT
TRBJ2-1	TRBV6-4	-	-	CASSKGINNEQFF	TGTGCCAGCAGTAAAGGGATCAACAATGAGCAGTTCTTC
TRBJ1-4	TRBV5-6	-	-	CASSLALQGKLFF	TGTGCCAGCAGCTTGGCCCTCCAAGGAAAACTGTTTTTT
TRBJ2-3	TRBV13	once	-	CAPGTSGDSILSPSTDTQYF	TGTGCCCCAGGGACCAGCGGGGACAGTATATTGTCCCCTAGCACAGATACGCAGTATTTT
TRBJ2-3	TRBV10-2	once	TRBD1	CASHTGTGNTDTQYF	TGCGCCAGCCACACCGGGACAGGGAACACAGATACGCAGTATTTT
TRBJ2-1	TRBV7-3	-	TRBD2	CASSSGLDVNEQFF	TGTGCCAGCAGCTCAGGACTAGACGTCAATGAGCAGTTCTTC
TRBJ2-7	TRBV2	-	-	CASSLMSSYEQYF	TGTGCCAGCAGCTTGATGAGCTCCTACGAGCAGTACTTC
TRBJ2-1	TRBV18	-	TRBD2	CASSRGGGGPYNEQFF	TGTGCCAGCTCCAGGGGCGGCGGGGGGCCCTACAATGAGCAGTTCTTC
TRBJ1-4	TRBV27	-	TRBD1	CASSLGTGFNEKLFF	TGTGCCAGCAGTTTAGGGACAGGTTTCAATGAAAAACTGTTTTTT
TRBJ2-5	TRBV5-1	-	TRBD1	CASSDRDRGSETQYF	TGCGCCAGCAGCGACCGGGACAGGGGGAGTGAGACCCAGTACTTC
TRBJ1-4	TRBV5-6	-	-	CASSLVGGRYNEKLFF	TGTGCCAGCAGCTTGGTTGGCGGCAGGTATAATGAAAAACTGTTTTTT
TRBJ1-1	TRBV9	few	TRBD1	CASSVGDRGYTEAFF	TGTGCCAGCAGCGTAGGGGACAGGGGATACACTGAAGCTTTCTTT
TRBJ1-3	TRBV7-9	-	-	CASSSGRLDSGNTIYF	TGTGCCAGCAGCTCGGGGAGACTTGACTCTGGAAACACCATATATTTT
TRBJ1-2	TRBV29-1	-	-	CSVDTGHNYGYTF	TGCAGCGTTGATACAGGGCATAACTATGGCTACACCTTC
TRBJ2-1	TRBV5-1	-	-	CASSLGVAYNEQFF	TGCGCCAGCAGCTTAGGGGTGGCCTACAATGAGCAGTTCTTC
TRBJ2-3	TRBV7-6	-	TRBD2	CASSFSGGTDTQYF	TGTGCCAGCAGCTTTAGCGGGGGCACAGATACGCAGTATTTT
TRBJ2-3	TRBV2	-	-	CAPGRDTQYF	TGTGCCCCCGGGCGAGATACGCAGTATTTT
TRBJ1-3	TRBV19	-	-	CASRMDSSSGNTIYF	TGTGCCAGTAGGATGGACAGTTCCTCTGGAAACACCATATATTTT
TRBJ1-1	TRBV28	-	-	CASSFWVGEAFF	TGTGCCAGCAGTTTTTGGGTAGGTGAAGCTTTCTTT
TRBJ2-6	TRBV27	few	-	CASMSRWASGANVLTF	TGTGCCAGCATGAGTCGTTGGGCCTCTGGGGCCAACGTCCTGACTTTC
TRBJ1-1	TRBV5-1	-	-	CASSLGSEAFF	TGCGCCAGCAGCTTGGGCTCTGAAGCTTTCTTT
TRBJ2-5	TRBV7-9	-	-	CASSLYTVEGLETQYF	TGTGCCAGCAGCTTATACACCGTCGAGGGGCTGGAGACCCAGTACTTC
TRBJ1-2	TRBV9	-	TRBD1	CASNSPGQGNYGYTF	TGTGCCAGCAATTCCCCGGGACAGGGGAACTATGGCTACACCTTC
TRBJ2-3	TRBV27	-	-	CASSSTTGGLSTDTQYF	TGTGCCAGCAGTTCCACTACGGGGGGCCTCAGCACAGATACGCAGTATTTT
TRBJ1-1	TRBV12-5	-	-	CASGRGESEDNTEAFF	TGTGCTAGTGGGAGGGGGGAATCGGAGGATAACACTGAAGCTTTCTTT
TRBJ2-5	TRBV11-2	once	-	CASSFLGLKETQYF	TGTGCCAGCAGCTTCCTCGGACTAAAAGAGACCCAGTACTTC
TRBJ1-2	TRBV13	-	-	CASSQTDDFYGYTF	TGTGCCAGCAGCCAAACAGATGATTTCTATGGCTACACCTTC
TRBJ2-7	TRBV11-2	-	-	CASSLTPEGYEQYF	TGTGCCAGCAGCTTAACCCCGGAGGGCTACGAGCAGTACTTC
TRBJ2-1	TRBV5-6	-	-	CASSLAGNEQFF	TGTGCCAGCAGCTTGGCAGGGAATGAGCAGTTCTTC
TRBJ1-2	TRBV6-5	-	-	CASSLGAFYGYTF	TGTGCCAGCAGTTTGGGGGCCTTCTATGGCTACACCTTC
TRBJ2-7	TRBV10-1	-	-	CASSVPNEQYF	TGCGCCAGCAGTGTACCTAACGAGCAGTACTTC
TRBJ2-7	TRBV29-1	-	-	CSVLGAASYEQYF	TGCAGCGTTTTAGGGGCCGCGTCCTACGAGCAGTACTTC
TRBJ1-2	TRBV7-9	few	TRBD1	CASSPGQGGYTF	TGTGCCAGCAGCCCTGGACAGGGCGGCTACACCTTC
TRBJ1-2	TRBV7-6	-	TRBD1	CASSYGTGGRGYTF	TGTGCCAGCAGCTACGGGACAGGGGGTCGTGGCTACACCTTC